This TCR beta chain was recorded in a study of memory CD4+ T cells and cytomegalovirus serostatus. Across the whole study: Donors were healthy Belgian adults, 10 or so CMV seropositive and around 24 seronegative. Study-wide findings and caveats: CMV serostatus prediction reached median AUC approximately 0.95, or 0.91 with US-trained model. Each of approximately 73 CMV-associated TCRbeta sequences occurred in one to five individuals. The CMV-associated TCR signature appears largely within the CD4+ memory repertoire.

The CDR3 covers 14 residues. Germline assignment: CDR1 MNHEY and CDR2 SVGAGI. V lost 2 bases and J 10 bases, leaving 17 bases between the germline ends. The method was immunoSEQ multiplex PCR; TCRdb's version includes in-frame clones alone and lacks a portion of them. The profile covers 75,000 to 90,000 clones, with approximately 84% appearing a single time and nearly 0.8% taken by the ten largest. The sort gate was single viable CD3+CD4+CD8-CD45RO+ cells for memory CD4+ T cells. In the case of this clone: What it binds is unknown.

This sequence originates from an adult in good health and CMV-seronegative. The sequenced sample was memory CD4+ T cells from blood. The chain is built from TRBV6-5 and TRBJ1-2; D call uncertain. The CDR3 spells CASSYRPRGGVYTF. The DNA of the CDR3 is TGTGCCAGCAGTTACCGGCCCCGAGGTGGAGTCTACACCTTC.